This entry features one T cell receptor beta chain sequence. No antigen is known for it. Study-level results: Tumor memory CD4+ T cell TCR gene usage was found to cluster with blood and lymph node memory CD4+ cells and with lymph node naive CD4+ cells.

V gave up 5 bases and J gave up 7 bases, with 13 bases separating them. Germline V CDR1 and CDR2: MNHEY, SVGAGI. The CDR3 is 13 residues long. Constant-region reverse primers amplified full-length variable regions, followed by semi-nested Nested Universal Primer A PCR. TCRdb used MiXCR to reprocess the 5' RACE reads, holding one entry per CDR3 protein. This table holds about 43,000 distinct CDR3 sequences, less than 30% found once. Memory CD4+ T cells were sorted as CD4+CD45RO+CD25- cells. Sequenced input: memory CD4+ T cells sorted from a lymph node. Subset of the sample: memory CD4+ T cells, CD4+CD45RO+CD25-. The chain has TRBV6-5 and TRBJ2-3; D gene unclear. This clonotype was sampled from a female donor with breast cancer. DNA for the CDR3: TGTGCCAGCAGTATAGGAGCAGCAAATACGCAGTATTTT. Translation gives CASSIGAANTQYF.